This T cell receptor (beta chain) was found in a study of blood T cells in healthy people across ages. Study-wide findings and caveats: Long-lived donors had more naive CD4+ cells and higher diversity than aged donors.

Healthy Caucasian individuals from Russia aged about 6 to 100 were enrolled as donors. Peripheral blood, around 10 milliliters per donor, was collected. Through a sample-barcoded 5' primer and a J-beta primer mix, a second PCR was run for roughly 6 to 11 cycles. TCRdb reanalysed the 5' RACE reads using MiXCR and keeps one entry per CDR3 protein. The sample shows around 850,000 distinct CDR3 sequences, 35% to 40% of them seen only once. As regards this clonotype: Its antigen is not known.

This CDR3 is 11 amino acids long. Looked up from germline, CDR1 is DFQATT and CDR2 is SNEGSKA (reference sequence). V and J are TRBV20-1 and TRBJ1-1; TRBD1 matches at 8 bases. The receptor was derived from a man aged 18 to 30 in good health. Sequencing used blood. The CDR3 bases are TGCACCCACAGGGGGGCAGAGGAAGCTTTCTTT. This gives the protein CTHRGAEEAFF.